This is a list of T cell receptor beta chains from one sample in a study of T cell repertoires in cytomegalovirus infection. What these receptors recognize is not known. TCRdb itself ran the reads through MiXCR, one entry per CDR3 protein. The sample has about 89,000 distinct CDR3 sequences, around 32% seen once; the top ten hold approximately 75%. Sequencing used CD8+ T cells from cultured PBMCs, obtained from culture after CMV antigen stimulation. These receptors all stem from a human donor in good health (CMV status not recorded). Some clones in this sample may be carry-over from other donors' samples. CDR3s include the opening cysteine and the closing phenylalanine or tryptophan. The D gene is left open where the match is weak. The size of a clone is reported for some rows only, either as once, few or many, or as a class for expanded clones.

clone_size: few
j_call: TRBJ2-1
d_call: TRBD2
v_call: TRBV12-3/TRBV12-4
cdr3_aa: CASSLAGVLNEQFF
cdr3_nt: TGTGCCAGCAGTCTAGCGGGGGTGTTGAATGAGCAGTTCTTC

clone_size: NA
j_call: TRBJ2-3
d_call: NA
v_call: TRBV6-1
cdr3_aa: CASSLPGGSPDTQYF
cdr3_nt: TGTGCCAGCAGCCTCCCCGGGGGTTCCCCAGATACGCAGTATTTT

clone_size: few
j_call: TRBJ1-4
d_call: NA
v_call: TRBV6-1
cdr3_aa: CASSEDRTRKLFF
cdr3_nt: TGTGCCAGCAGTGAAGACCGGACTCGAAAACTGTTTTTT

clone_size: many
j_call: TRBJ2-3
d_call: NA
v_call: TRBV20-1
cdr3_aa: CSAAAGGLGDTQYF
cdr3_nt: TGCAGTGCTGCGGCCGGGGGTTTGGGAGATACGCAGTATTTT

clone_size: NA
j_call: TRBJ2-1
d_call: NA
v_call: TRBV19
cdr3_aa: CASSIGSVNAYNEQFF
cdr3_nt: TGTGCCAGTAGTATAGGCTCAGTTAATGCCTACAATGAGCAGTTCTTC

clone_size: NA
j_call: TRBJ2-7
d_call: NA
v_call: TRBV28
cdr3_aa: CASSPLGARIYEQYF
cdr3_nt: TGTGCCAGCAGTCCTTTGGGGGCCAGGATTTACGAGCAGTACTTC

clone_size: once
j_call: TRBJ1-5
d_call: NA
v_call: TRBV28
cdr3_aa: CASSDYSNQPQHF
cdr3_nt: TGTGCCAGCAGCGACTATAGCAATCAGCCCCAGCATTTT

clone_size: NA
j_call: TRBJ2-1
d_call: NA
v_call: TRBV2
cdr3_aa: CASSEEGTGIRNEQFF
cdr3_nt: TGTGCCAGCAGTGAAGAAGGAACGGGTATCCGCAATGAGCAGTTCTTC

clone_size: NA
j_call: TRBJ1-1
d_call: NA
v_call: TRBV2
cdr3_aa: CASGGDTEAFF
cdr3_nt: TGTGCCAGCGGTGGGGACACTGAAGCTTTCTTT

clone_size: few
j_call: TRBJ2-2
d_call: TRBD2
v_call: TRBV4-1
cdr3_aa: CASSQAFGGLAGGPRELFF
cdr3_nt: TGCGCCAGCAGCCAAGCGTTCGGCGGTCTTGCGGGGGGGCCTCGGGAGCTGTTTTTT

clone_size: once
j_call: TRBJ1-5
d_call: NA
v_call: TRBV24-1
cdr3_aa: CATSDILPGPKATQPQHF
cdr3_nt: TGTGCCACCAGTGATATACTCCCGGGCCCGAAAGCAACCCAGCCCCAGCATTTT

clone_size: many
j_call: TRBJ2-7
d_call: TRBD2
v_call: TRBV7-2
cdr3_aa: CASRPSGGEQYF
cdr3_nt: TGTGCCAGCAGGCCTTCGGGGGGGGAGCAGTACTTC

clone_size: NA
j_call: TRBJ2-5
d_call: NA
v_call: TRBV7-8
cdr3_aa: CASSPGGGFQETQYF
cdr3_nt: TGTGCCAGCAGCCCAGGAGGGGGGTTCCAAGAGACCCAGTACTTC

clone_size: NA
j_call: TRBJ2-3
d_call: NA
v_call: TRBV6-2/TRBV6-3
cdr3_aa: CASSLMLRTDTQYF
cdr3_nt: TGTGCCAGCAGCCTGATGCTCCGAACAGATACGCAGTATTTT

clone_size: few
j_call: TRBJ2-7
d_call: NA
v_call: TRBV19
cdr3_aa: CASSKGDGATGQYF
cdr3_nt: TGTGCCAGTAGTAAGGGGGACGGAGCCACGGGGCAGTACTTC

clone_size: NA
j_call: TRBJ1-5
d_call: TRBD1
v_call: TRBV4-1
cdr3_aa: CASSQGQGDQPQHF
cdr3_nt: TGCGCCAGCAGCCAGGGACAGGGAGATCAGCCCCAGCATTTT

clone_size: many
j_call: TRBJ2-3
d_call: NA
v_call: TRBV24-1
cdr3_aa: CATSDGTSTDTQYF
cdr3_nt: TGTGCCACCAGTGACGGGACTAGCACAGATACGCAGTATTTT

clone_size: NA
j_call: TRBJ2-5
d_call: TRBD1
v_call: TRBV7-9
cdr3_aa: CASSSTGGETQYF
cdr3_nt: TGTGCCAGCAGCTCTACAGGGGGAGAGACCCAGTACTTC

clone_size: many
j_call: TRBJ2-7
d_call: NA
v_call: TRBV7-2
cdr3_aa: CASSFSGEQYF
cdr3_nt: TGTGCCAGCAGCTTCTCGGGCGAGCAGTACTTC

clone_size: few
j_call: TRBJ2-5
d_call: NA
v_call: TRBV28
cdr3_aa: CASSLSYRPQETQYF
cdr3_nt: TGTGCCAGCAGTTTGTCTTACAGGCCCCAAGAGACCCAGTACTTC

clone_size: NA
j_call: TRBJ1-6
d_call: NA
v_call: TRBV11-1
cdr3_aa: CASSRIGNNSPLHF
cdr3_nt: TGTGCCAGCAGTAGGATCGGGAATAATTCACCCCTCCACTTT

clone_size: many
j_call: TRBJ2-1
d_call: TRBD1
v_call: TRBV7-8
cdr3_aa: CASSKGQGDEQFF
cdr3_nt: TGTGCCAGCAGCAAGGGACAGGGTGATGAGCAGTTCTTC

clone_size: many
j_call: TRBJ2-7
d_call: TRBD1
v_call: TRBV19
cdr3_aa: CASSFGTGYEQYF
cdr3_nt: TGTGCCAGTAGTTTCGGGACAGGGTACGAGCAGTACTTC

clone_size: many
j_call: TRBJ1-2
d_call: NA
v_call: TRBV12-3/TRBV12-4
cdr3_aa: CASRPLQGAGYTF
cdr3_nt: TGTGCCAGCAGACCCCTCCAGGGCGCGGGCTACACCTTC

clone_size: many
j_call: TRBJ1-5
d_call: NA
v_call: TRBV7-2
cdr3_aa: CASSLHSSSNQPQHF
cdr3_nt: TGTGCCAGCAGCTTACACAGTTCAAGCAATCAGCCCCAGCATTTT

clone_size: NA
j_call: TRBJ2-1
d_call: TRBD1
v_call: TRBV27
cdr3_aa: CATSTGQGVDEQFF
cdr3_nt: TGTGCCACGTCTACCGGGCAGGGGGTGGATGAGCAGTTCTTC

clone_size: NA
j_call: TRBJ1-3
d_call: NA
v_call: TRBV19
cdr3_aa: CASSIVLSSVLSGNTIYF
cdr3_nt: TGTGCCAGTAGTATAGTCCTCTCCTCCGTGCTCTCTGGAAACACCATATATTTT

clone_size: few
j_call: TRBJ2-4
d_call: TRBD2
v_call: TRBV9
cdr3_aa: CASSPWGGAKNIQYF
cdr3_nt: TGTGCCAGCAGCCCATGGGGGGGGGCCAAAAACATTCAGTACTTC

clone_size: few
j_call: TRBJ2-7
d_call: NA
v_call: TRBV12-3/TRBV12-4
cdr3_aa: CASSADSSYEQYF
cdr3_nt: TGTGCCAGCAGCGCGGACAGCTCCTACGAGCAGTACTTC

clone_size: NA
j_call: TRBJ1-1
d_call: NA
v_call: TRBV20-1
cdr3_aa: CSAQEWLEAFF
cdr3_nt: TGCAGTGCTCAAGAGTGGTTGGAAGCTTTCTTT

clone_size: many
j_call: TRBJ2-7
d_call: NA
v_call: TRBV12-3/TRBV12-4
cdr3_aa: CASSFSRQPFSYEQYF
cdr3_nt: TGTGCCAGCAGTTTTTCGAGACAGCCCTTTTCCTACGAGCAGTACTTC

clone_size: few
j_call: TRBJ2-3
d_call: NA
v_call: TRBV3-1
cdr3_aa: CASSSVMESDTQYF
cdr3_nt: TGTGCCAGCAGTTCGGTCATGGAATCAGATACGCAGTATTTT

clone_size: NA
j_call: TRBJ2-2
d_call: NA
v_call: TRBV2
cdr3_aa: CASSDYRERAGELFF
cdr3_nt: TGTGCCAGCAGTGATTACAGGGAGAGGGCCGGGGAGCTGTTTTTT

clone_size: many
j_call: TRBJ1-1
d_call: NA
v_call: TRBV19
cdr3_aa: CASTGRESEAFF
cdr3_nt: TGTGCCAGTACCGGCAGGGAGTCTGAAGCTTTCTTT

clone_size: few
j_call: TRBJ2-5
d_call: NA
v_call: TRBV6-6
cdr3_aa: CASRGLETQYF
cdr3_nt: TGTGCCAGCCGGGGGTTAGAGACCCAGTACTTC

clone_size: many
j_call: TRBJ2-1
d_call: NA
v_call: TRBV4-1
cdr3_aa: CASSQGAGGGNEQFF
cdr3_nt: TGCGCCAGCAGCCAAGGGGCAGGGGGAGGGAATGAGCAGTTCTTC

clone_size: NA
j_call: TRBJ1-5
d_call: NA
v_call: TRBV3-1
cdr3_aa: CASSQDKGDQPQHF
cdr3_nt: TGTGCCAGCAGCCAAGACAAAGGGGATCAGCCCCAGCATTTT

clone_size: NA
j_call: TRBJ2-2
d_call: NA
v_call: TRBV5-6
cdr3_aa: CASSLAESGDTGELFF
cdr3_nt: TGTGCCAGCAGCTTGGCCGAGTCAGGGGACACCGGGGAGCTGTTTTTT

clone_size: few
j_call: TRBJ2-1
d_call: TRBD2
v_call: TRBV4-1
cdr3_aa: CASSQGRGGYNEQFF
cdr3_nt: TGCGCCAGCAGCCAAGGGCGGGGGGGATACAATGAGCAGTTCTTC

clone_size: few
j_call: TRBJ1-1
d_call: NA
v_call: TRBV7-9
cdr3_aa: CASSTDRVEAFF
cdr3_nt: TGTGCCAGCAGCACCGATAGGGTAGAAGCTTTCTTT

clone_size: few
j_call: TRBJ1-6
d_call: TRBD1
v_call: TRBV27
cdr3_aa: CASSWDRGSNDSPLHF
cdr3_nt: TGTGCCAGCAGTTGGGACAGGGGTTCTAATGATTCACCCCTCCACTTT

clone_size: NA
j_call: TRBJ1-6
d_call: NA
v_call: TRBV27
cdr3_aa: CAGGRGSNSPLHF
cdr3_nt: TGTGCGGGGGGGCGGGGAAGCAATTCACCCCTCCACTTT

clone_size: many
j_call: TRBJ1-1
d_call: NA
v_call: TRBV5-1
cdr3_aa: CASSERPMNTEAFF
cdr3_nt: TGCGCCAGCAGCGAGAGACCAATGAACACTGAAGCTTTCTTT

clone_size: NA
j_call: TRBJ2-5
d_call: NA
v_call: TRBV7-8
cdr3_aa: CASSLVGQDQETQYF
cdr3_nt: TGTGCCAGCAGCTTAGTGGGCCAGGACCAAGAGACCCAGTACTTC

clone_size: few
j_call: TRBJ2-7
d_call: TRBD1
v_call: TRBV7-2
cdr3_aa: CASSEKTGVYEQYF
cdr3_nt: TGTGCCAGCAGCGAAAAGACAGGGGTCTACGAGCAGTACTTC

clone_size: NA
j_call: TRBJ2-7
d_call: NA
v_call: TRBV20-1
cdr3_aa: CSARGLNAYEQYF
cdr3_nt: TGCAGTGCTCGGGGTCTTAATGCGTACGAGCAGTACTTC

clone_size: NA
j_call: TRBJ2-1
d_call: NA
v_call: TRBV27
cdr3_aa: CASSLQLGLGYNEQFF
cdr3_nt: TGTGCCAGCAGTTTGCAGCTCGGTCTAGGCTACAATGAGCAGTTCTTC

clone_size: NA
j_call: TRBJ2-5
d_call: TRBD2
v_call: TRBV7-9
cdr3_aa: CASSLWGSGGGEETQYF
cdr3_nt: TGTGCCAGCAGCTTATGGGGGAGCGGGGGAGGAGAAGAGACCCAGTACTTC

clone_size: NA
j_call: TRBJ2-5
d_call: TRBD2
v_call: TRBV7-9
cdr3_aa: CASSSSGGARRPETQYF
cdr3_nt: TGTGCCAGCAGTTCGAGCGGGGGGGCTCGTCGTCCGGAGACCCAGTACTTC

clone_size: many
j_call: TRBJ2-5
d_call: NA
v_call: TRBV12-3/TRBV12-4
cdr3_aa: CASSLLWGEETQYF
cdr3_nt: TGTGCCAGCAGTTTGTTGTGGGGCGAGGAGACCCAGTACTTC

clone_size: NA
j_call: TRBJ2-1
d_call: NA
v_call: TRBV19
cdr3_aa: CASSIGSYNEQFF
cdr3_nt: TGTGCCAGTAGTATAGGCTCCTACAATGAGCAGTTCTTC

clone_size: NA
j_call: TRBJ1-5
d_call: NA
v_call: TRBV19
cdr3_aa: CASSIRGASNQPQHF
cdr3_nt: TGTGCCAGTAGTATCAGGGGCGCTAGCAATCAGCCCCAGCATTTT

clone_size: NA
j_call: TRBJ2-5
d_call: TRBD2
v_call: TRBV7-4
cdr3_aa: CASSSGLAGTAVQETQYF
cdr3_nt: TGTGCCAGCAGCTCAGGACTAGCGGGCACGGCGGTCCAAGAGACCCAGTACTTC

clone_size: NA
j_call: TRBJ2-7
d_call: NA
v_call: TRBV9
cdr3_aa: CASSVGSLGSYEQYF
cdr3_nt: TGTGCCAGCAGCGTAGGGTCCCTGGGCTCCTACGAGCAGTACTTC

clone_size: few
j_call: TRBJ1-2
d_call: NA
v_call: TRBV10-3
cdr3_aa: CAISESGQGHYGYTF
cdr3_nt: TGTGCCATCAGTGAGTCGGGGCAGGGGCACTATGGCTACACCTTC